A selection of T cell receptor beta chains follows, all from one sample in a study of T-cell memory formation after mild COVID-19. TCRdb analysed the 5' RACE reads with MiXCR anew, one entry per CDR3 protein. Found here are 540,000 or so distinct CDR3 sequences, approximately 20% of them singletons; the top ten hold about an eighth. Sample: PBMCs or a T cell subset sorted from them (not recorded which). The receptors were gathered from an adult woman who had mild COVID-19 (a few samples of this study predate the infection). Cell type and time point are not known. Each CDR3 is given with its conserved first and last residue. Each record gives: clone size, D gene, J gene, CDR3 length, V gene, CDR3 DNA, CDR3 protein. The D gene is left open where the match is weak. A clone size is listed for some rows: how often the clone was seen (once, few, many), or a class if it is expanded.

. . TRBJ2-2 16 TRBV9 TGTGCCAGCAGCGAGCCCGCCCACGAGAACACCGGGGAGCTGTTTTTT CASSEPAHENTGELFF
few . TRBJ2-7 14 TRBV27 TGTGCCAGCAGTTTAGGGAAAGGTTGGTACGAGCAGTACTTC CASSLGKGWYEQYF
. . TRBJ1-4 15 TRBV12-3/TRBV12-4 TGTGCCAGCAGTTTCAGTGGAAAGGCTAATGAAAAACTGTTTTTT CASSFSGKANEKLFF
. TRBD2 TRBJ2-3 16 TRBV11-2 TGTGCCAGCAGCTTAGGTTCTAGCGGAAGCACAGATACGCAGTATTTT CASSLGSSGSTDTQYF
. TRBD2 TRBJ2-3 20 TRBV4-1 TGCGCCAGCAGCCAAGCCCTGTCCCCCTTGTTAGCGGGGGGCACAGATACGCAGTATTTT CASSQALSPLLAGGTDTQYF
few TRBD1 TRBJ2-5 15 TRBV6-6 TGTGCCAGCAGTTACTCGGGACAGGGGGAGAAGACCCAGTACTTC CASSYSGQGEKTQYF
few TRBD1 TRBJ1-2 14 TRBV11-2 TGTGCCAGCAGTTGGGACAGGGTCAACTATGGCTACACCTTC CASSWDRVNYGYTF
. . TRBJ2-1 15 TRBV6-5 TGTGCCAGCAGTTACCCCGGGACACCCATCAATGAGCAGTTCTTC CASSYPGTPINEQFF
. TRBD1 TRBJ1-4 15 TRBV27 TGTGCCAGCAGTCCGAGACAGGGAACATATGAAAAACTGTTTTTT CASSPRQGTYEKLFF
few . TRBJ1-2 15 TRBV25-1 TGTGCCAGCAGTCCCCGAGAGGGGGGAGGGATTGGCTACACCTTC CASSPREGGGIGYTF
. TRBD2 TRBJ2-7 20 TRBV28 TGTGCCAGCAGTTGGGGCGCCCAGGGCAGTCAAAGCGGGAGTGGACTCGAGCAGTACTTC CASSWGAQGSQSGSGLEQYF
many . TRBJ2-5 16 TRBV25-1 TGTGCCAGCAGCCCCCGGTTGGGGACGCAACAAGAGACCCAGTACTTC CASSPRLGTQQETQYF
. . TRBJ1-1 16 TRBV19 TGTGCCAGTAGTAGATCGAGACAGGTTTTATCCACTGAAGCTTTCTTT CASSRSRQVLSTEAFF
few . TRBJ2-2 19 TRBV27 TGTGCCAGCAGAGTCCGGGGCTCGTTAGGAGGGGCGAACACCGGGGAGCTGTTTTTT CASRVRGSLGGANTGELFF
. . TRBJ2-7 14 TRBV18 TGTGCCAGCTCACCTATGACTAGTTCATACGAGCAGTACTTC CASSPMTSSYEQYF
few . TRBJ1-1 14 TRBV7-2 TGTGCCAGCAGATCCGGGGTGTGGAACACTGAAGCTTTCTTT CASRSGVWNTEAFF
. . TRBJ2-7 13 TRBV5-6 TGTGCCAGCAGCACCTTGATCTCCTACGAGCAGTACTTC CASSTLISYEQYF
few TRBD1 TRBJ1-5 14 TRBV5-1 TGCGCCAGCAGCTTGGCACCAACAGGGGAGCCCCAGCATTTT CASSLAPTGEPQHF
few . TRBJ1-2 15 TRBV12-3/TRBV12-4 TGTGCCAGCAGTTCCGTCGTACAGGGTCGGGGTGGCTACACCTTC CASSSVVQGRGGYTF
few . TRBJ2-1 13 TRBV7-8 TGTGCCAGCAGCCGCGGACTGTACAATGAGCAGTTCTTC CASSRGLYNEQFF
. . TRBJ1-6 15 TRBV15 TGTGCCACCAGCAGAGACCGGGACTCCAATTCACCCCTCCACTTT CATSRDRDSNSPLHF
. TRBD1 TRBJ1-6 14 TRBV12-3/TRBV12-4 TGTGCCAGCAGTTCAAGGACAGGGGGATCACCCCTCCACTTT CASSSRTGGSPLHF
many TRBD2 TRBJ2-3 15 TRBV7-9 TGTGCCAGCAGCCCCCTAGCGGGAGTGCCAGATACGCAGTATTTT CASSPLAGVPDTQYF
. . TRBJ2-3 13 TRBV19 TGTGCCAGTAGAGCACCAAGCACAGATACGCAGTATTTT CASRAPSTDTQYF
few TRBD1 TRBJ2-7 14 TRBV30 TGTGCCTGGAGTCTGGGACAGACCCCTAACGAGCAGTACTTC CAWSLGQTPNEQYF
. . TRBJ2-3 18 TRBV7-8 TGTGCCAGCAGGCGCCTCGGGGCCGTCATGTGGGGCACAGATACGCAGTATTTT CASRRLGAVMWGTDTQYF
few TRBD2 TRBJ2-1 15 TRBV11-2 TGTGCCAGCAGCTTTAGCGGGAGCCCGGGGTATGAGCAGTTCTTC CASSFSGSPGYEQFF
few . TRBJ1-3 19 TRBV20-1 TGCAGTGCTAGAGACCCTCGGGCCGCTCAGGGCATGGGTGGAAACACCATATATTTT CSARDPRAAQGMGGNTIYF
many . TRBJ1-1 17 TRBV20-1 TGCAGTGCCACTATAACAGGGTCCTTCTCCATGAACACTGAAGCTTTCTTT CSATITGSFSMNTEAFF
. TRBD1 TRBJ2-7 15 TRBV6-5 TGTGCCAGCAGTTATGGACAGGGGAATACCTACGAGCAGTACTTC CASSYGQGNTYEQYF
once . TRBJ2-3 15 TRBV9 TGTGCCAGCAGCGTAGTGTCTAGCGGCACAGATACGCAGTATTTT CASSVVSSGTDTQYF
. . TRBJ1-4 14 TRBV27 TGTGCCAGCAGTTTCGGGGGCGCCGATGAAAAACTGTTTTTT CASSFGGADEKLFF
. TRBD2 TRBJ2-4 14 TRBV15 TGTGCCACCAGCGGACTAGCAGGAGGAAACATTCAGTACTTC CATSGLAGGNIQYF
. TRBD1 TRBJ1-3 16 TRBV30 TGTGCCTGGGACAGGGGAATAACCTACTCTGGAAACACCATATATTTT CAWDRGITYSGNTIYF
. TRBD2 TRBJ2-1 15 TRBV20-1 TGCAGTCAAACGCTTGGCGGGAGGGGGTACAATGAGCAGTTCTTC CSQTLGGRGYNEQFF
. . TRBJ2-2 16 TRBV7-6 TGTGCCAGCAGCTTACCGAACCCCAGTTCGGCGGGGGAGCTGTTTTTT CASSLPNPSSAGELFF
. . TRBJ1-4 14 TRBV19 TGTGCCAGTACCGAACAGGGTCCTAATGAAAAACTGTTTTTT CASTEQGPNEKLFF
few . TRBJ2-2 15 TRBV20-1 TGCAGTGCTAGAAACCCGCTCGGGTGGATCGGGGAGCTGTTTTTT CSARNPLGWIGELFF
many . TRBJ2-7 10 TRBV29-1 TGCAGCGTTGGGGACTACGAGCAGTACTTC CSVGDYEQYF
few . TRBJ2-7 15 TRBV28 TGTGCCAGCAGTTTTTCCTTGGTGAAAAGGTACGAGCAGTACTTC CASSFSLVKRYEQYF
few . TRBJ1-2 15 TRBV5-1 TGCGCCAGCAGCGACAGACAGATACCTAACTATGGCTACACCTTC CASSDRQIPNYGYTF
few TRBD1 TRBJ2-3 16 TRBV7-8 TGTGCCAGCAGCCACCGGGACAGGGAGGTGGCAGATACGCAGTATTTT CASSHRDREVADTQYF
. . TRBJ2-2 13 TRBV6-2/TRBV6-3 TGTGCCAGCAGTTACCAACCTCTCGTGTGGCTGTTTTTT CASSYQPLVWLFF
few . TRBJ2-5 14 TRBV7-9 TGTGCCAGCAGCTATCGGGGGAAGCAAGAGACCCAGTACTTC CASSYRGKQETQYF
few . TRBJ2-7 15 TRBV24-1 TGTGCCACCAGTGATGTGGGACGAGGGGCCTACGAGCAGTACTTC CATSDVGRGAYEQYF
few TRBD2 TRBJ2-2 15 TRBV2 TGTGCCAGCAGTGAAACGACTAGCATATCCGGGGAGCTGTTTTTT CASSETTSISGELFF
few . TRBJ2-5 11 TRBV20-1 TGCAGTGCTAGATTACAAGAGACCCAGTACTTC CSARLQETQYF
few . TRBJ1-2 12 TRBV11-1 TGTGCCAGCACAAAAGACAACTATGGCTACACCTTC CASTKDNYGYTF
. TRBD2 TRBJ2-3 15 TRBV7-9 TGTGCCAGCAGCCCTGGGACTAGCTTTCTAGATACGCAGTATTTT CASSPGTSFLDTQYF
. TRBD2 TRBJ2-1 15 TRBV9 TGTGCCAGCAGCGATCCGGGACTAGCTAGGCCTGAGCAGTTCTTC CASSDPGLARPEQFF
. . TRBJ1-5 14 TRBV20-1 TGCAGTGCTAGCGCGGGGGGGGGCAATCAGCCCCAGCATTTT CSASAGGGNQPQHF
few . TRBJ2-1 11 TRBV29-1 TGCAGCGTTGACAGGGGGGATTGGCAGTTCTTC CSVDRGDWQFF
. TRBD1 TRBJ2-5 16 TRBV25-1 TGTGCCAGCAGTGACGCCCTGACAGGGGCCCAAGAGACCCAGTACTTC CASSDALTGAQETQYF